The T cell receptor beta chain described here comes from a study of blood T cell repertoires in COVID-19. Trimming cost V 4 bases and J 5 bases, with 24 bases left between them. The CDR3 is 17 residues long. The germline V gene encodes CDR1 SGHRS and CDR2 YFSETQ. Authors' methods: Reference gene primer amplification gave nucleated cell count estimates. The table came from immunoSEQ multiplex PCR; TCRdb's copy has only in-frame clones and leaves some out. V and J calls and clone size are as listed in that table; D and trimming were resolved from the DNA. This sample has roughly 140,000 clones, with around 84% found just once.

The chain has TRBV5-1 and TRBJ2-5; weak D call: TRBD1 (6 bases). Sequenced sample: peripheral blood. The origin of this receptor is a human donor in a cohort sampled during active COVID-19. This chain's CDR3 is CASSPGPGTRIGETQYF. The CDR3 coding sequence is TGCGCCAGCAGCCCCGGACCCGGGACACGAATCGGGGAGACCCAGTACTTC.